The 5 T cell receptor beta chains reported below all come from one sample, sequenced in a study of shared clonotypes between healthy human individuals (dated by TCRdb to about 2020). Library creation used the immunoSEQ multiplex PCR assay. TCRdb provides this immuneACCESS table in a form limited to in-frame rearrangements. Some clones are lacking; in checked studies, under half of them reflect an unresolved V gene, and why the rest are absent is not known. A total of roughly 2.6 million clones appear in this sample, around 94% of them only once. The ten largest account for around 0.14% of the sample. Sequenced sample: naive CD4+ T cells sorted from blood. The cell subset or site label corresponds to: CD45RA+ positively selected. These TCRs come from a man between 18 and 35 years old in good health.

The rearrangement links TRBV6-1 to TRBJ1-4, with 9 bases that match TRBD1. V lost 9 bases, J lost 8 bases, and 10 bases stayed unmatched. Germline V CDR1 and CDR2: MNHNS, SASEGT. CDR3 size: 14 residues. The CDR3 region has the DNA TGTGCCAGTCGAGACAGGGGGATTTGGGAAAAACTGTTTTTT. Translated: CASRDRGIWEKLFF.

As for this clone: The sample has other DNA sequences that encode this CDR3 too. The rearrangement links TRBV7-2 to TRBJ2-2, with D perhaps being TRBD1 or TRBD2 (5 bases each). The V gene's germline CDR1 is SGHTA and CDR2 FQGNSA. Trimming stripped 1 base from V and 6 bases from J, with 6 bases between. The CDR3 has 13 residues. The CDR3 nucleotides are TGTGCCAGCAGCTTAGGAGGGGCCGGGGAGCTGTTTTTT. Amino acids: CASSLGGAGELFF.

The J gene is TRBJ2-4, the V gene TRBV19; the match to TRBD2 covers 7 bases. Trimming took 2 bases from V and 2 from J; bases not matched to a gene: 6. Germline CDR1 and CDR2: LNHDA and SQIVND (reference sequence). The CDR3 has 16 amino acids. As DNA, the CDR3 is TGTGCCAGTAGTATACTGGCTAGCGGTTCCAAAAACATTCAGTACTTC. Protein: CASSILASGSKNIQYF.

The genes are TRBV7-2 and TRBJ2-1, with D perhaps TRBD2 (6 bases). V lost 5 bases, J lost 0 bases, and 14 bases lay in between. The CDR3 extends over 16 amino acids. Germline V CDR1 and CDR2: SGHTA, FQGNSA. The CDR3 DNA follows: TGTGCCAGCAGCCGTACTAGCACCATCTCCTACAATGAGCAGTTCTTC. Residues: CASSRTSTISYNEQFF.

The rearrangement uses TRBV7-2 and TRBJ2-7; no reliable D call. Germline V gives CDR1 SGHTA, CDR2 FQGNSA. This CDR3 is 14 amino acids long. V lost 0 bases to trimming and J lost 0 bases, with 6 bases between them. The CDR3 DNA reads TGTGCCAGCAGCTTAGCCCTAGTCTCCTACGAGCAGTACTTC. This codes for CASSLALVSYEQYF.